A few counts support the clone carrying this T cell receptor (beta chain). The antigen remains unidentified. TCRdb used MiXCR to reprocess the RT-PCR reads, holding one entry per CDR3 protein. The sample records over 800,000 distinct CDR3 sequences, 21% being singletons. Germline V gene data show CDR1 as MNHEY and CDR2 as SVGAGI. The length of the CDR3 is 15 residues. V gave up 3 bases and J gave up 0 bases, with 9 bases separating them. This record belongs to a study of response to subunit inactivated influenza vaccine. Points from the study as a whole: The study's authors posited that every seasonal influenza vaccination enlists few new T cells.

Sequenced here: PBMCs from blood, sampled around 5 days after vaccination. This TCR derives from a man aged 50 to 59 who received an inactivated influenza vaccine. The chain carries TRBV6-5 and TRBJ1-5; D is uncertain. CDR3 sequence: CASSYTATSNQPQHF. The CDR3 coding sequence is TGTGCCAGCAGTTATACAGCCACTAGCAATCAGCCCCAGCATTTT.